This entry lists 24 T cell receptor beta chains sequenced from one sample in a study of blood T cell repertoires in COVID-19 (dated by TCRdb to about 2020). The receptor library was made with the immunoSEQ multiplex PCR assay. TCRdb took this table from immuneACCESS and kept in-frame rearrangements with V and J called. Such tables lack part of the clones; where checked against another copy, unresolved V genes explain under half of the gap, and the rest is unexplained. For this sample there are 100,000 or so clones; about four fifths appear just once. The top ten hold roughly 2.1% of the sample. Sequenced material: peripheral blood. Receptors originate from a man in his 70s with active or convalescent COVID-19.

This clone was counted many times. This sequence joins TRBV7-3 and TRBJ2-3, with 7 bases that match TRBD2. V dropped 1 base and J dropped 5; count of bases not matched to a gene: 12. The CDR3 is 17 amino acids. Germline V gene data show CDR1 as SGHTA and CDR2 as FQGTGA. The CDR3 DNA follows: TGTGCCAGCAGCTTAAAAGGCGGGGGTAGATCGGGAGATACGCAGTATTTT. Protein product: CASSLKGGGRSGDTQYF.

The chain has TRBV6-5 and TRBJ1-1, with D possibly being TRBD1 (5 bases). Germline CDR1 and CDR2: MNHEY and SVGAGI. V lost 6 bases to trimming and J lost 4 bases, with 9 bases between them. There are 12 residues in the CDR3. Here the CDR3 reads CASSVGGTEAFF. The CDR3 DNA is TGTGCCAGCAGCGTCGGGGGCACTGAAGCTTTCTTT.

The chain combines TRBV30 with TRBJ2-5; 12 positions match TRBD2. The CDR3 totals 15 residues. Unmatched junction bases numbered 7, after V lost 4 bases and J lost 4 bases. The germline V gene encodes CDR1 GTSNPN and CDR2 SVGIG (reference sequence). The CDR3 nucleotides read TGTGCCTGGACTAGCGGGGGGGCAGTCCGAGAGACCCAGTACTTC. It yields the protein CAWTSGGAVRETQYF.

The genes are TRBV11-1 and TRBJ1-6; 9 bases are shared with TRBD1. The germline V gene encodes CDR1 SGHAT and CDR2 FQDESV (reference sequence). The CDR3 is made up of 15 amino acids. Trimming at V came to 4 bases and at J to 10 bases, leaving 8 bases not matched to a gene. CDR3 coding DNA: TGTGCCAGCAGCTCAGGACAGGGGCGGCGGTCACCCCTCCACTTT. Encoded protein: CASSSGQGRRSPLHF.

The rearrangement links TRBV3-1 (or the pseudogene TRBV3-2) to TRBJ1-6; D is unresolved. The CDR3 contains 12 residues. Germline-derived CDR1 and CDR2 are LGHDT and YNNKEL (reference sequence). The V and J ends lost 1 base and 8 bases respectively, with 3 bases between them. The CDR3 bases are TGTGCCAGCAGCCAAGCTGATTCACCCCTCCACTTT. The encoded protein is CASSQADSPLHF.

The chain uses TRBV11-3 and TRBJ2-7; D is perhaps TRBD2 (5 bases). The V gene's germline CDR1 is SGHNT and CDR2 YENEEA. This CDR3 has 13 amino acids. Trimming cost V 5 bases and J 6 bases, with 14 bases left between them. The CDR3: CASSLGGGSEQYF. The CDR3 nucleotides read TGTGCCAGCAGCCTAGGAGGCGGATCCGAGCAGTACTTC.

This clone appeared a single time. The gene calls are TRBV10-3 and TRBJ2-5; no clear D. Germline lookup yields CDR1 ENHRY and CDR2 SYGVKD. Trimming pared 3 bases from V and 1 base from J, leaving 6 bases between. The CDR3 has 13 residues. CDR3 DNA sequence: TGTGCCATCAGTGATTCCTCCCAAGAGACCCAGTACTTC. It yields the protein CAISDSSQETQYF.

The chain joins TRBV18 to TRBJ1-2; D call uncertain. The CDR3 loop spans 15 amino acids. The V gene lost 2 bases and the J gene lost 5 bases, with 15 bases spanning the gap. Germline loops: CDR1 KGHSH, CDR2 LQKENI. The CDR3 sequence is CASSPVGNSQYGYTF. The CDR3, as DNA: TGTGCCAGCTCACCAGTGGGCAACTCTCAATATGGCTACACCTTC.

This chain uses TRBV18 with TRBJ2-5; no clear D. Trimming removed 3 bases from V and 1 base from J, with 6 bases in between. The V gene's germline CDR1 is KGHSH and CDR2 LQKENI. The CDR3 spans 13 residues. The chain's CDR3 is CASSPGVQETQYF. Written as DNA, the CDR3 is TGTGCCAGCTCACCGGGCGTCCAAGAGACCCAGTACTTC.

CDR3 region: CASSLAGLAGNTGELFF. CDR3 in DNA: TGTGCCAGCAGCTTAGCGGGATTAGCGGGCAACACCGGGGAGCTGTTTTTT. The rearrangement joins TRBV7-6 to TRBJ2-2; 7 nucleotides agree with TRBD2. Losses at the gene ends were 0 bases for V and 2 bases for J; bases not matched to a gene: 6. The CDR3 is 17 amino acids. Germline V gene data show CDR1 as SGHVS and CDR2 as FNYEAQ.

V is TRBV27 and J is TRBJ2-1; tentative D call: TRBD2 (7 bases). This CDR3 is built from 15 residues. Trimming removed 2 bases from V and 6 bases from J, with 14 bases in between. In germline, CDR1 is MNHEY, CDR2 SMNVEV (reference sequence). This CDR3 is CASSLLGGPTNEQFF. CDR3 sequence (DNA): TGTGCCAGCAGTTTACTGGGGGGGCCTACCAATGAGCAGTTCTTC.

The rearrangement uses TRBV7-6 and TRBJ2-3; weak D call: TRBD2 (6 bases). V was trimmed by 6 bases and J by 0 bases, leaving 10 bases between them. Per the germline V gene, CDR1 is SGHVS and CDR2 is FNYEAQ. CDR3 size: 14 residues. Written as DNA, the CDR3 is TGTGCCAGCAGGGCGGGGATTAGCACAGATACGCAGTATTTT. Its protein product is CASRAGISTDTQYF.

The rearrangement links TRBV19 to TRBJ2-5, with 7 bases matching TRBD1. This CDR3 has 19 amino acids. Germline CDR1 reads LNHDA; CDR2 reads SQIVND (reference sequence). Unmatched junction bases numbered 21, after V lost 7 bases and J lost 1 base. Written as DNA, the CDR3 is TGTGCCAGTAAAAAACATATCGGGACAGTGTCGACAAGCCAAGAGACCCAGTACTTC. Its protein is CASKKHIGTVSTSQETQYF.

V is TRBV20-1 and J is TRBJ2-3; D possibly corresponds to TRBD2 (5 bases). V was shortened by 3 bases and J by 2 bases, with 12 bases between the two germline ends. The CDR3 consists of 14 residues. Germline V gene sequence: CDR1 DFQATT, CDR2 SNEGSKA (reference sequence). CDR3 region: CSASKDSTTDTQYF. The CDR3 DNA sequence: TGCAGTGCTAGTAAGGACTCCACCACAGATACGCAGTATTTT.

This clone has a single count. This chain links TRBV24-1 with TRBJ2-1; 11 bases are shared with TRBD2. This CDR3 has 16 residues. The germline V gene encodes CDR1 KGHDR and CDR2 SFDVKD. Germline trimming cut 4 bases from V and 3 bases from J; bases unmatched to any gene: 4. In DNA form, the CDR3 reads TGTGCCACCAGTGAGGCTAGCGGGGGGCTCTACAATGAGCAGTTCTTC. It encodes CATSEASGGLYNEQFF.

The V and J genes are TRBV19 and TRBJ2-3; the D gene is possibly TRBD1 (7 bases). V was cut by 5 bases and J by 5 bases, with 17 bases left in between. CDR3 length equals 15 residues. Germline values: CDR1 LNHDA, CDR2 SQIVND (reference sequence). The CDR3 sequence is CASSLEGAKGDTQYF. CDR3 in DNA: TGTGCCAGTAGTTTGGAGGGGGCCAAGGGAGATACGCAGTATTTT.

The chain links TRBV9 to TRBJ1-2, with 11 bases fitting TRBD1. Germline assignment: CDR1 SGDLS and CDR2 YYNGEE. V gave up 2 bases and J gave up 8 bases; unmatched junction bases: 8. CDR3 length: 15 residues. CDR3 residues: CASSVEGQGVVGYTF. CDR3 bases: TGTGCCAGCAGCGTCGAGGGACAGGGGGTTGTCGGCTACACCTTC.

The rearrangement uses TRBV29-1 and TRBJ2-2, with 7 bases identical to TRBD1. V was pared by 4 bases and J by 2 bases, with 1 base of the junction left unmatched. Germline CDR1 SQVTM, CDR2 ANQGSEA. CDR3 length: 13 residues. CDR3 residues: CSVVGGNTGELFF. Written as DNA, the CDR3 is TGCAGCGTTGTAGGGGGCAACACCGGGGAGCTGTTTTTT.

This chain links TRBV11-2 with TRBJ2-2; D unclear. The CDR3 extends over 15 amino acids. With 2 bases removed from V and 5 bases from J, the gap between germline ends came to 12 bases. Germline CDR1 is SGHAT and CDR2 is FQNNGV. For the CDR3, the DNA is TGTGCCAGCAGCTTATTGCTGAGGCGGACCGGGGAGCTGTTTTTT. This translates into CASSLLLRRTGELFF.

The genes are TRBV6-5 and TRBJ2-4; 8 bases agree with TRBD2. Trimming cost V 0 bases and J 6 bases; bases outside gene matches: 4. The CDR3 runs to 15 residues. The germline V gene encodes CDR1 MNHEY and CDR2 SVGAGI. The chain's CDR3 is CASSYSTSGGNIQYF. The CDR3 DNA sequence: TGTGCCAGCAGTTACTCGACAAGCGGGGGAAACATTCAGTACTTC.

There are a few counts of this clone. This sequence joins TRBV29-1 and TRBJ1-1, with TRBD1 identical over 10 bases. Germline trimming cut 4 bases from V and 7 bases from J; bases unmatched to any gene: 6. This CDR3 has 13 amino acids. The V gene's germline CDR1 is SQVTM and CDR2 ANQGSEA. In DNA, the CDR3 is TGCAGCGTTGCGATGACAGGGGGCTTTGAAGCTTTCTTT. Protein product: CSVAMTGGFEAFF.

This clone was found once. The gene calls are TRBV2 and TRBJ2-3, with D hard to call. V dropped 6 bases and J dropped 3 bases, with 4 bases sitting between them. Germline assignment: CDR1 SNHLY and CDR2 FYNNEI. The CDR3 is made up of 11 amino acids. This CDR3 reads CASSTTDTQYF. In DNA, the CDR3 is TGTGCCAGCAGCACAACAGATACGCAGTATTTT.

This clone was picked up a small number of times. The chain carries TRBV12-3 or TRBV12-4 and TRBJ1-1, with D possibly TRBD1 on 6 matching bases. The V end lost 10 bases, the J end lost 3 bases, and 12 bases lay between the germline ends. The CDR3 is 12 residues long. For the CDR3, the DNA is TGTGCCACCCGGACAGCCTACACTGAAGCTTTCTTT. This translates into CATRTAYTEAFF.

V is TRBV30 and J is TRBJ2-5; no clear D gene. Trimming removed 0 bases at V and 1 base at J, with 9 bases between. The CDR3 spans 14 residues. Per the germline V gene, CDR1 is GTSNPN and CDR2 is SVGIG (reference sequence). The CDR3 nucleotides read TGTGCCTGGAGTGTCCGGAGCACCCAAGAGACCCAGTACTTC. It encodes CAWSVRSTQETQYF.